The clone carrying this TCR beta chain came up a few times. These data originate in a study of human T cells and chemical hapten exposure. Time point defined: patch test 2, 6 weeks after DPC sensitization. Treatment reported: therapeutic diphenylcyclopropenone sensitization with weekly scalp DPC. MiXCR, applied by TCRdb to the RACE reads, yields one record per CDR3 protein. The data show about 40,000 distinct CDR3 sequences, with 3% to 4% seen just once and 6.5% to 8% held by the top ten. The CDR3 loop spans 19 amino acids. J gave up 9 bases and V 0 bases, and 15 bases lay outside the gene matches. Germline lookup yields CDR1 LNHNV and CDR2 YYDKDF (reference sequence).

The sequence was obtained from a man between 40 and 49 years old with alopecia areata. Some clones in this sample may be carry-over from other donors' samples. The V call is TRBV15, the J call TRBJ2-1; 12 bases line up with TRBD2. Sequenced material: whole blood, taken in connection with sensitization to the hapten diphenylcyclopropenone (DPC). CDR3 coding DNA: TGTGCCACCAGCAGAGATTGGCCACTAGCGGGAGGAAGAAGCAGTGAGCAGTTCTTC. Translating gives CATSRDWPLAGGRSSEQFF.